These 9 T cell receptor beta chains share one sample of origin, sequenced in a study of T cells after yellow fever vaccination (dated by TCRdb to about 2019). The receptor library was made with 5' RACE. TCRdb names Illumina NovaSeq 6000 as the instrument used. In TCRdb, the public reads were trimmed at Q25 with fastp and aligned with MiXCR, with productive beta chains retained. CDR3 protein sequences are deduplicated, and each keeps its most common genes and DNA. The sample table contains some 390,000 distinct CDR3 sequences; only one count was recorded for about 17% of them. Around 17% of the sample belongs to the ten largest clones. Taken with the paper, the label for treatment or condition translates to: live attenuated yellow fever vaccine strain. Specimen: PBMCs, collected before the yellow fever booster vaccination. These receptors came from a man younger than 35 who received the YFV17D yellow fever vaccine.

J is TRBJ2-3 and V is TRBV20-1, with D perhaps assigned TRBD1 or TRBD2 (5 bases each). Germline loops: CDR1 DFQATT, CDR2 SNEGSKA (reference sequence). This CDR3 is 16 amino acids long. The V gene lost 0 bases and the J gene lost 7 bases, with 20 bases spanning the gap. The CDR3 nucleotides read TGCAGTGCTAGAGATCGGGACCCCGTTGGGTTGCATACGCAGTATTTT. Translated: CSARDRDPVGLHTQYF.

This clonotype was counted between two and nine times. The J gene is TRBJ2-7, the V gene TRBV5-1; D call uncertain. The CDR3 has 13 amino acids. Germline-derived CDR1 and CDR2 are SGHRS and YFSETQ. The V and J ends lost 0 bases and 3 bases respectively, with 7 bases between them. The CDR3 loop is CASSLGSHYEQYV. The CDR3 nucleotides are TGCGCCAGCAGCTTGGGGTCCCACTACGAGCAGTACGTC.

The chain combines TRBV20-1 with TRBJ2-7, with a weak D call TRBD1 (6 bases). The CDR3 consists of 14 residues. The V and J ends lost 0 bases and 2 bases respectively, with 11 bases between them. Per the germline V gene, CDR1 is DFQATT and CDR2 is SNEGSKA (reference sequence). The CDR3 nucleotides are TGCAGTGCTAGAGACCGGGACAAGCCCTACGAGCAGTACTTC. It translates to CSARDRDKPYEQYF.

CDR3 sequence reads: CASSLLFLAEAFF. The CDR3 DNA sequence: TGTGCCAGCAGCCTCCTATTCTTGGCAGAAGCTTTCTTT. V is TRBV7-9 and J is TRBJ1-1; D is unresolved. V was pared by 5 bases and J by 8 bases, with 15 bases between. Germline assignment: CDR1 SEHNR and CDR2 FQNEAQ (reference sequence). The length of the CDR3 is 13 residues.

The gene calls are TRBV3-1 and TRBJ2-3; D possibly corresponds to TRBD2 (5 bases). The germline gives CDR1 LGHDT, CDR2 YNNKEL (reference sequence). The CDR3 runs to 16 residues. V lost 3 bases, J lost 3 bases, and 16 bases lay in between. Written as DNA, the CDR3 is TGTGCCAGCAGCCATGACTACACTGTGGGGACAGATACGCAGTATTTT. It translates to CASSHDYTVGTDTQYF.

This clonotype was seen just once. The genes are TRBV6-5 and TRBJ1-2; tentatively, D is TRBD1 (5 bases). Per germline, CDR1 MNHEY and CDR2 SVGAGI. The CDR3 has 17 amino acids. V was pared by 0 bases and J by 4 bases, with 18 bases between. CDR3 coding DNA: TGTGCCAGCAGTTACTCGAAGGTCTCGTGGGGGAGCTATGGCTACACCTTC. It yields the protein CASSYSKVSWGSYGYTF.

V usage is TRBV5-1 and J usage is TRBJ1-1, with unresolved D. V shed 0 bases and J shed 5 bases, with 11 bases lying between them. Germline V gene sequence: CDR1 SGHRS, CDR2 YFSETQ. The CDR3 is 14 residues long. The DNA for the CDR3 is TGCGCCAGCAGCTTGGGGACGGAAACTACTGAAGCTTTCTTT. Translating gives CASSLGTETTEAFF.

This clonotype has only a few counts. The chain joins TRBV12-3 or TRBV12-4 to TRBJ1-2, with 9 bases aligning to TRBD1. The CDR3 consists of 14 residues. Unmatched junction bases numbered 7, after V lost 5 bases and J lost 6 bases. CDR3 nucleotides: TGTGCCAGCAGTACACGGACAGGGGAACATGGCTACACCTTC. This encodes CASSTRTGEHGYTF.

The rearrangement links TRBV12-3 or TRBV12-4 to TRBJ2-7; 11 bases are shared with TRBD1. This CDR3 is built from 15 residues. The V and J ends lost 5 bases and 3 bases, in that order; junction bases with no gene match: 6. As DNA, the CDR3 is TGTGCCAGCAGTCGCCGGGGACAGGGGGGCTACGAGCAGTACTTC. It yields the protein CASSRRGQGGYEQYF.